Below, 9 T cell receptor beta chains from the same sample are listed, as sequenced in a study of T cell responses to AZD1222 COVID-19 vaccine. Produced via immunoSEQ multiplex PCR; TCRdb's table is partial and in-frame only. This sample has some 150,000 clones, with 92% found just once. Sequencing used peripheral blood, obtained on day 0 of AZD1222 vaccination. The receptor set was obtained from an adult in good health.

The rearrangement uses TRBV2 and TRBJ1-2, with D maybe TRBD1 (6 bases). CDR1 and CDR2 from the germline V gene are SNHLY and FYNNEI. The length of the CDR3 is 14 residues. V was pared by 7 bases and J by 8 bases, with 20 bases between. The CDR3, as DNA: TGTGCCAGCACCCAAGAGGGACAACCGATCGGCTACACCTTC. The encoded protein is CASTQEGQPIGYTF.

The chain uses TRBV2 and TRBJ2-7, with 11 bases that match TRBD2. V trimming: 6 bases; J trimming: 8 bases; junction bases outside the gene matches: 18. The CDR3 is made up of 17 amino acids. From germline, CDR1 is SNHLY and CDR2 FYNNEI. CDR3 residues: CASRSGTSGTRRNKQYF. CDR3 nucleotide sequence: TGTGCCAGCAGAAGCGGGACTAGCGGAACCCGCAGGAACAAGCAGTACTTC.

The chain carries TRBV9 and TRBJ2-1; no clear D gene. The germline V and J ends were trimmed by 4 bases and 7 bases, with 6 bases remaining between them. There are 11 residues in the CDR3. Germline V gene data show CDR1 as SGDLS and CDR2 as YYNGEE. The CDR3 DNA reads TGTGCCAGCAGCCCCGAAAATGAGCAGTTCTTC. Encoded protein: CASSPENEQFF.

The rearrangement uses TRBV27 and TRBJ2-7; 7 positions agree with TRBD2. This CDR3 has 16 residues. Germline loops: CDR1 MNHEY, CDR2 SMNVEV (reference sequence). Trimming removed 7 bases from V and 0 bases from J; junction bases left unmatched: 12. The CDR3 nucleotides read TGTGCCAGCACCATAACGGGAGGCTTGAGCTCCTACGAGCAGTACTTC. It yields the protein CASTITGGLSSYEQYF.

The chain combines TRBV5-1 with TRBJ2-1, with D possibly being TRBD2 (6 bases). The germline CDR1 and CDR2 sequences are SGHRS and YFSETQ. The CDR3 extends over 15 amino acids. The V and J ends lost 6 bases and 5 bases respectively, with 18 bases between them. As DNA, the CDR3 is TGCGCCAGCACCACCCAGGGACTCGTCCACAATGAGCAGTTCTTC. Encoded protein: CASTTQGLVHNEQFF. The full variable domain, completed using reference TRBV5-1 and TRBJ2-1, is KAGVTQTPRYLIKTRGQQVTLSCSPISGHRSVSWYQQTPGQGLQFLFEYFSETQRNKGNFPGRFSGRQFSNSRSEMNVSTLELGDSALYLCASTTQGLVHNEQFFGPGTRLTVL.

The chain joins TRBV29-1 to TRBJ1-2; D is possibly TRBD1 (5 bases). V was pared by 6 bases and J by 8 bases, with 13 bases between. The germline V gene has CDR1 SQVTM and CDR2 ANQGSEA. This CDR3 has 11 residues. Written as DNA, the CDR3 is TGCAGCGTCCCTCCACGGGGGGGCTACACCTTC. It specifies CSVPPRGGYTF.

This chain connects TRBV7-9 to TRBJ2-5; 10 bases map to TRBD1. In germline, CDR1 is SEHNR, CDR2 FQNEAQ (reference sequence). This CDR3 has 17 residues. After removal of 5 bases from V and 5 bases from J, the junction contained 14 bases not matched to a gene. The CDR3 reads CASSPGQGDGMGETQYF. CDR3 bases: TGTGCCAGCAGCCCTGGACAGGGGGACGGAATGGGGGAGACCCAGTACTTC.

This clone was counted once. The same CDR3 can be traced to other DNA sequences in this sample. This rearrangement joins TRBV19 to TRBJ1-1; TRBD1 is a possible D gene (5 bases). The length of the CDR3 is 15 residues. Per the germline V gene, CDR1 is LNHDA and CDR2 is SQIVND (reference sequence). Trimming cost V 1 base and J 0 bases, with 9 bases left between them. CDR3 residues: CASSIGGTLNTEAFF. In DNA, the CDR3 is TGTGCCAGTAGTATAGGGGGGACGTTGAACACTGAAGCTTTCTTT.

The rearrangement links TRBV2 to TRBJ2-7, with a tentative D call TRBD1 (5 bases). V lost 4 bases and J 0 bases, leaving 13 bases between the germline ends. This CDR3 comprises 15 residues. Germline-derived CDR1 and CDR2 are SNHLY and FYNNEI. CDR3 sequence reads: CASSVSGRSSYEQYF. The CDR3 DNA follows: TGTGCCAGCAGTGTGTCAGGGCGAAGCTCCTACGAGCAGTACTTC.